Only one count was recorded for the clone carrying this T cell receptor beta chain. The source of the sample is a study of blood T cell repertoires in COVID-19. Overall study context: Samples representing acute and convalescent COVID-19 were sourced from the United States, Italy and Spain. Nucleic acid was either cDNA or gDNA, and it came from T cells, B-cell-depleted T cells, or PBMCs.

Under the authors' procedure: From reference gene primer amplification, estimates of nucleated cell counts were derived. Libraries were prepared by immunoSEQ multiplex PCR; TCRdb keeps only in-frame clonotypes and omits some of them. For V, J and clone size, that table is used; D and trimming come from the DNA. This table has around 63,000 clones, roughly 90% appearing once. Material for sequencing was peripheral blood. The receptor was derived from a woman aged 60 to 75 with acute or convalescent COVID-19.

CDR3 sequence reads: CASSHPTGNIQYF. The CDR3 coding sequence is TGTGCCAGCAGCCATCCGACAGGAAACATTCAGTACTTC. The V call is TRBV7-2, the J call TRBJ2-4; tentative D call: TRBD1 (6 bases). In germline, CDR1 is SGHTA, CDR2 FQGNSA. The V end was cut by 5 bases, the J end by 6 bases, with 11 bases between. The CDR3 is 13 amino acids.